This T cell receptor (beta chain) is from a study of OX40 agonist ivuxolimab in advanced cancers. Germline V gene lookup returns CDR1 SNHLY and CDR2 FYNNEI. With 3 bases clipped from V and 3 bases from J, the junction kept 3 bases outside the gene matches. CDR3 length equals 14 residues. Profiled with immunoSEQ multiplex PCR; TCRdb holds only in-frame clones, not every one. The sample yields under 80,000 clones, approximately 80% seen once. The TCR sequence derives from an adult with an advanced solid tumor such as melanoma, head and neck, liver or kidney cancer. V gene TRBV2 combines with J gene TRBJ2-3, with 7 bases that match TRBD2. The sequenced sample was CD4+ or CD8+ T cells sorted from blood, obtained in a trial of the OX40 agonist ivuxolimab. CDR3 sequence (DNA): TGTGCCAGCAGTGAGGTGGGGGGGACAGATACGCAGTATTTT. Translating gives CASSEVGGTDTQYF.